Following are 13 T cell receptor beta chains from one sample sequenced in a study of graft-versus-host responses after intestinal transplantation. Antigens of these TCRs are unknown. Generated by immunoSEQ multiplex PCR, the TCRdb table keeps only in-frame clones and is missing some. Counted here are tens of thousands of clones, 83% occurring once; the ten biggest clones make up about a sixth. The sequencing here drew on unstimulated CD8+ T cells sorted from spleen or lymph node cells, taken before intestinal transplant. The receptors come from a human donor who received an intestinal transplant.

The chain carries TRBV4-1 and TRBJ2-5; a possible D gene is TRBD2 (5 bases). The V gene's germline CDR1 is MGHRA and CDR2 YSYEKL. The V end was cut by 1 base, the J end by 0 bases, with 9 bases between. The CDR3 extends over 15 amino acids. The CDR3 nucleotides are TGCGCCAGCAGCCAAGGGACTTCGTACCAAGAGACCCAGTACTTC. Protein: CASSQGTSYQETQYF.

The chain uses TRBV27 and TRBJ2-7; 14 nucleotides align to TRBD2. This CDR3 is built from 15 residues. CDR1 and CDR2 from the germline V gene are MNHEY and SMNVEV (reference sequence). V lost 8 bases to trimming and J lost 2 bases; unmatched junction nucleotides: 5. The CDR3 loop reads CASFGTSGGPYEQYF. In DNA, the CDR3 is TGTGCCAGCTTCGGGACTAGCGGGGGCCCCTACGAGCAGTACTTC.

V and J are TRBV27 and TRBJ2-7; 10 nucleotides align to TRBD1. The V gene end was trimmed by 0 bases and the J gene end by 1 base; junction bases not matched to a gene: 3. This CDR3 spans 16 amino acids. CDR1 and CDR2 from the germline V gene are MNHEY and SMNVEV (reference sequence). The CDR3 loop reads CASSLSMGQGSYEQYF. CDR3 DNA sequence: TGTGCCAGCAGTTTATCGATGGGACAGGGGTCCTACGAGCAGTACTTC.

V gene TRBV7-9 combines with J gene TRBJ1-1; 9 bases match TRBD1. CDR3 length equals 14 residues. Germline V gene lookup returns CDR1 SEHNR and CDR2 FQNEAQ (reference sequence). The trim removed 5 bases at V and 8 bases at J, leaving 9 bases unmatched. CDR3 in DNA: TGTGCCAGCAGCCCATTCACAGGGGGCTGGGAAGCTTTCTTT. This codes for CASSPFTGGWEAFF.

The genes are TRBV7-6 and TRBJ1-5, with 8 bases fitting TRBD1. CDR3 length: 14 amino acids. V was clipped by 1 base and J by 4 bases; unmatched bases: 0. The germline gives CDR1 SGHVS, CDR2 FNYEAQ. The CDR3 nucleotides are TGTGCCAGCAGCTTAGGACAGGGGAATCAGCCCCAGCATTTT. Translated: CASSLGQGNQPQHF. Full variable domain (remainder filled in from reference TRBV7-6 and TRBJ1-5): GAGVSQSPRYKVTKRGQDVALRCDPISGHVSLYWYRQALGQGPEFLTYFNYEAQQDKSGLPNDRFSAERPEGSISTLTIQRTEQRDSAMYRCASSLGQGNQPQHFGDGTRLSIL.

J is TRBJ2-7 and V is TRBV27; weak D call: TRBD2 (5 bases). The CDR3 consists of 14 residues. V dropped 3 bases and J dropped 0 bases, with 9 bases sitting between them. Germline V gene sequence: CDR1 MNHEY, CDR2 SMNVEV (reference sequence). In DNA form, the CDR3 reads TGTGCCAGCAGTTTCGTCGGGGACTCCTACGAGCAGTACTTC. Protein: CASSFVGDSYEQYF.

The chain employs TRBV27 and TRBJ1-6; no reliable D call. With 6 bases removed from V and 4 bases from J, the gap between germline ends came to 10 bases. Germline CDR1 reads MNHEY; CDR2 reads SMNVEV (reference sequence). The CDR3 extends over 14 amino acids. Written as DNA, the CDR3 is TGTGCCAGCAGAAAGGGAGGGTATAATTCACCCCTCCACTTT. Encoded protein: CASRKGGYNSPLHF.

V is TRBV11-2 and J is TRBJ1-2; tentative D call: TRBD1 (5 bases). Germline CDR1 and CDR2: SGHAT and FQNNGV. This CDR3 comprises 14 residues. V was shortened by 2 bases and J by 4 bases, with 11 bases between the two germline ends. This CDR3 reads CASSLRQPVYGYTF. CDR3 nucleotides: TGTGCCAGCAGCTTAAGACAGCCGGTCTATGGCTACACCTTC. Drawing the rest from reference TRBV11-2 and TRBJ1-2, the complete variable domain is EAGVAQSPRYKIIEKRQSVAFWCNPISGHATLYWYQQILGQGPKLLIQFQNNGVVDDSQLPKDRFSAERLKGVDSTLKIQPAKLEDSAVYLCASSLRQPVYGYTFGSGTRLTVV.

The chain combines TRBV7-9 with TRBJ2-7, with TRBD1 as a possible D gene (5 bases). V dropped 5 bases and J dropped 2 bases, with 13 bases sitting between them. Germline CDR1 and CDR2: SEHNR and FQNEAQ (reference sequence). The CDR3 loop spans 14 amino acids. The CDR3 region has the DNA TGTGCCAGCAGCCCGGATCAGGGCACCTACGAGCAGTACTTC. It yields the protein CASSPDQGTYEQYF.

In DNA, the CDR3 is TGTGCCAGCAGTTTATATCGACAGGGGTTACGTGAAAAACTGTTTTTT. It codes for CASSLYRQGLREKLFF. The chain carries TRBV28 and TRBJ1-4; 8 bases line up with TRBD1. The CDR3 is 16 amino acids. V dropped 1 base and J dropped 7; count of bases not matched to a gene: 8. In germline, CDR1 is MDHEN, CDR2 SYDVKM.

The V gene is TRBV4-1, the J gene TRBJ2-1, with unresolved D. Germline-derived CDR1 and CDR2 are MGHRA and YSYEKL. This CDR3 has 14 amino acids. V was trimmed by 8 bases and J by 3 bases, leaving 14 bases between them. The CDR3 sequence: CASRGGYLYNEQFF. In DNA form, the CDR3 reads TGCGCCAGCCGCGGCGGATACCTCTACAATGAGCAGTTCTTC.

This clone has a single count. This chain joins TRBV4-1 and TRBJ1-2, with D perhaps TRBD1 (5 bases). V dropped 1 base and J dropped 8 bases, with 11 bases sitting between them. This CDR3 has 13 amino acids. CDR1 is MGHRA and CDR2 is YSYEKL in the germline V gene. The CDR3: CASSQGWGWGYTF. The CDR3, as DNA: TGCGCCAGCAGCCAAGGATGGGGCTGGGGCTACACCTTC.

V gene TRBV19 combines with J gene TRBJ2-7; TRBD2 is a possible D gene (6 bases). The length of the CDR3 is 15 residues. Trimming pared 3 bases from V and 1 base from J, leaving 13 bases between. Germline loops: CDR1 LNHDA, CDR2 SQIVND (reference sequence). The CDR3 coding sequence is TGTGCCAGTAGTATCGACGGGAGATCTTCCTACGAGCAGTACTTC. Its protein is CASSIDGRSSYEQYF.